This entry describes one TCR beta chain. The sample is drawn from a study of CD8 T cells in Susac syndrome. High-throughput TCR beta sequencing covered peripheral CD8+ and CD4+ T cells. In the multiple sclerosis control group, patients were treatment-naive and had stable or active relapsing-remitting disease. Germline CDR1 is DFQATT and CDR2 is SNEGSKA (reference sequence). There are 14 residues in the CDR3. The J segment lost 4 bases and the V segment lost 3 bases, leaving 3 bases of the junction unmatched. The RNA input was about 0.5 to 1 ug, and it was reverse transcribed with random hexamers. With immunoSEQ multiplex PCR, TCR beta CDR3 was amplified across 54 Vbeta and 13 Jbeta. TCRdb independently ran MiXCR on the immunoSEQ multiplex PCR reads; one entry per CDR3 protein. In the table there are a few hundred thousand distinct CDR3 sequences, about 95% of which are singletons.

The chain has TRBV20-1 and TRBJ2-1, with TRBD1 identical over 10 bases. This receptor was obtained from a human donor with multiple sclerosis. Sequences were obtained from CD4+ T cells from PBMCs. This CDR3 is CSASWDRGYNEQFF. CDR3 sequence (DNA): TGCAGTGCTAGTTGGGACAGGGGATACAATGAGCAGTTCTTC.